This T cell receptor beta chain was found in a study of blood T cell repertoires in COVID-19. The assay was immunoSEQ multiplex PCR, and TCRdb's table has in-frame clones only and misses some. The repertoire consists of around 130,000 clones, with over 65% occurring once and the leading ten covering 4% to 5.5%. The V and J ends lost 2 bases and 6 bases respectively, with 16 bases between them. The CDR3 loop spans 15 amino acids. Germline CDR1 SGHAT, CDR2 FQDESV (reference sequence). This clone was picked up one time. This sequence was found in a woman aged 65 to 85 with acute or convalescent COVID-19. The sequencing input was peripheral blood. The rearrangement links TRBV11-1 to TRBJ1-1; D uncertain. The CDR3 protein is CASSLPPRRSAEAFF. The CDR3 bases are TGTGCCAGCAGCTTACCCCCGCGGCGCAGCGCTGAAGCTTTCTTT.